What follows are 10 T cell receptor beta chains derived from one specimen sequenced in a study of early T cells in non-severe SARS-CoV-2 infection. TCRdb fed the 5' RACE reads into MiXCR, producing one record per CDR3 protein. The data hold 50,000 to 75,000 distinct CDR3 sequences, with 5.9% observed a single time. The material sequenced was whole blood, taken at baseline. These receptors all stem from an adult who was a healthcare worker with PCR-confirmed SARS-CoV-2 infection or an uninfected control (not recorded which).

The chain recombines TRBV4-3 with TRBJ2-1; TRBD1 matches 12 bases. CDR3 length: 17 residues. Germline V gene sequence: CDR1 LGHNA, CDR2 YSLEER. V shed 0 bases, J shed 7 bases, and the junction held 7 bases outside the gene matches. The CDR3 sequence is CASSQERGTGGRNEQFF. DNA of the CDR3: TGCGCCAGCAGCCAAGAACGCGGGACAGGGGGCAGGAATGAGCAGTTCTTC.

This clonotype was seen at least ten times. CDR3 region: CASSLSREGPSGTDTQYF. In DNA form, the CDR3 reads TGTGCCTCCTCTCTATCACGGGAGGGCCCGAGTGGGACAGATACGCAGTATTTT. The chain recombines TRBV30 with TRBJ2-3; 8 nucleotides line up with TRBD2. The CDR3 runs to 18 residues. V shed 7 bases and J 3 bases; nucleotides not matched to a gene: 21. Germline CDR1 GTSNPN, CDR2 SVGIG (reference sequence).

The chain recombines TRBV7-2 with TRBJ1-2, with a tentative D call TRBD1 (5 bases). CDR1 SGHTA and CDR2 FQGNSA come from the germline V gene. This CDR3 has 14 residues. V was trimmed by 4 bases and J by 4 bases, leaving 13 bases between them. The CDR3 DNA sequence: TGTGCCAGCAGCTCCGCGGGACCTTTCTATGGCTACACCTTC. Encoded protein: CASSSAGPFYGYTF.

This clonotype appeared a few times. This chain joins TRBV20-1 and TRBJ1-1; D is perhaps TRBD1 (6 bases). CDR1 DFQATT and CDR2 SNEGSKA come from the germline V gene (reference sequence). V was trimmed by 3 bases and J by 1 base, leaving 12 bases between them. The CDR3 extends over 14 amino acids. In DNA, the CDR3 is TGCAGTGCTAGGATCGGACAGTCGAACACTGAAGCTTTCTTT. Its protein is CSARIGQSNTEAFF.

This clonotype was counted only a few times. The genes are TRBV19 and TRBJ1-1; no reliable D call. CDR1 is LNHDA and CDR2 is SQIVND in the germline V gene (reference sequence). Trimming took off 5 bases at V and 1 base at J, with 14 bases between the two ends. The CDR3 spans 15 residues. The CDR3 bases are TGTGCCAGTAGTGAGACTGCTGTTGCGAACACTGAAGCTTTCTTT. Encoded protein: CASSETAVANTEAFF.

This clonotype was found a few times. V is TRBV29-1 and J is TRBJ1-1, with D uncertain. Germline V gene lookup returns CDR1 SQVTM and CDR2 ANQGSEA. The CDR3 covers 10 residues. Between the trimmed V and J ends, which lost 6 bases and 4 bases, there was a span of 6 bases. In DNA form, the CDR3 reads TGCAGCGTAGAATTCACTGAAGCTTTCTTT. Translation gives CSVEFTEAFF.

This clonotype was counted at least ten times. The chain has TRBV29-1 and TRBJ2-3, with D unresolved. From germline, CDR1 is SQVTM and CDR2 ANQGSEA. CDR3 length equals 13 residues. Deletions cut 5 bases from V and 1 base from J, with 10 bases between. The CDR3 DNA follows: TGCAGCGTTAAGGAGTCCGGCACAGATACGCAGTATTTT. Its translation is CSVKESGTDTQYF.

This clonotype was detected a few times. The V call is TRBV6-5, the J call TRBJ1-4, with D possibly matching TRBD1 (6 bases). The CDR3 loop spans 18 amino acids. Germline CDR1 reads MNHEY; CDR2 reads SVGAGI. V dropped 0 bases and J dropped 11 bases, with 25 bases sitting between them. The CDR3 spells CASSYSLTGTGETWKLFF. The CDR3 bases are TGTGCCAGCAGTTACTCCTTAACAGGGACCGGAGAAACTTGGAAACTGTTTTTT.

This clonotype was counted ten times or more. CDR3 nucleotides: TGTGCCAGCAGCCCCTTCCAGGATCAAGGAAACACCATATATTTT. As protein: CASSPFQDQGNTIYF. V and J are TRBV6-5 and TRBJ1-3, with D uncertain. Trimming took 6 bases from V and 4 from J, leaving 16 bases between them. Per germline, CDR1 MNHEY and CDR2 SVGAGI. The CDR3 is 15 residues long.

By share of the sample, this clonotype is medium-sized (0.01 to 0.1%). The chain employs TRBV20-1 and TRBJ2-7; 8 bases are shared with TRBD2. CDR1 DFQATT and CDR2 SNEGSKA come from the germline V gene (reference sequence). This CDR3 spans 17 amino acids. V lost 0 bases, J lost 0 bases, and 10 bases stayed unmatched. The chain's CDR3 is CSARDILAEISSYEQYF. The CDR3 DNA reads TGCAGTGCTAGAGATATACTAGCGGAGATAAGCTCCTACGAGCAGTACTTC.